A single sample is the source of the 7 T cell receptor beta chains below, sequenced in a study of post-analysis software for immune sequencing data. Study-wide results and limits: Among four to six TRBV segments more frequent in patients than controls were TRBV5-6, TRBV5-1 and TRBV20-1.

Antigens for these TCRs are unknown. Prepared TCR beta cDNA libraries contained unique molecular identifiers. A single record per CDR3 protein comes from TCRdb applying MiXCR to the PCR reads. The sample gives 600,000 to 700,000 distinct CDR3 sequences, approximately 60% of which show up once; about 11% is in the top ten. Source material: blood. Receptor source: a girl aged 2 to 9 with multiple sclerosis.

J is TRBJ2-3 and V is TRBV7-6, with a tentative D call TRBD2 (5 bases). Trimming shortened V by 1 base and J by 6 bases, and 11 bases separated the two germline ends. The CDR3 totals 14 residues. Germline values: CDR1 SGHVS, CDR2 FNYEAQ. This CDR3 is CASSLVVEADTQYF. The CDR3, as DNA: TGTGCCAGCAGCTTAGTGGTGGAGGCCGATACGCAGTATTTT.

This clonotype was detected a few times. This chain joins TRBV7-6 and TRBJ2-6; D gene unclear. Germline values: CDR1 SGHVS, CDR2 FNYEAQ. This CDR3 comprises 13 residues. The ends were cut back, 5 bases at V and 4 bases at J, with 6 bases in the middle. The CDR3 region is CASSPTGANVLTF. The CDR3 DNA sequence: TGTGCCAGCAGCCCCACCGGGGCCAACGTCCTGACTTTC.

The chain employs TRBV20-1 and TRBJ2-5; D gene uncertain. The length of the CDR3 is 12 residues. V was shortened by 8 bases and J by 0 bases, with 10 bases between the two germline ends. CDR1 and CDR2 from the germline V gene are DFQATT and SNEGSKA (reference sequence). The chain's CDR3 is CSFPSYQETQYF. DNA of the CDR3: TGCAGTTTCCCATCGTACCAAGAGACCCAGTACTTC.

J is TRBJ2-5 and V is TRBV2; D possibly corresponds to TRBD2 (6 bases). Trimming pared 4 bases from V and 4 bases from J, leaving 13 bases between. The germline V gene has CDR1 SNHLY and CDR2 FYNNEI. CDR3 length: 14 amino acids. This CDR3 is CASSVEGGGETQYF. CDR3 bases: TGTGCCAGCAGTGTTGAGGGAGGAGGAGAGACCCAGTACTTC.

The chain is built from TRBV6-6 and TRBJ2-3; 8 nucleotides match TRBD1. The junction had 9 bases not matched to a gene; V was cut back by 2 bases and J by 2 bases. Germline loops: CDR1 MNHNY, CDR2 SVGAGI (reference sequence). The length of the CDR3 is 17 residues. In DNA form, the CDR3 reads TGTGCCAGCAGTTACGGGGACAGGACACTACTCACAGATACGCAGTATTTT. It codes for CASSYGDRTLLTDTQYF.

This clonotype appeared a few times. V and J are TRBV3-1 and TRBJ2-1; D may match TRBD1 or TRBD2 (5 bases each). Germline V gene data show CDR1 as LGHDT and CDR2 as YNNKEL (reference sequence). Trimming took 0 bases from V and 0 from J, leaving 9 bases between them. The CDR3 runs 16 residues. CDR3 coding DNA: TGTGCCAGCAGCCAAGACCCAGGGAGCTCCTACAATGAGCAGTTCTTC. It specifies CASSQDPGSSYNEQFF.

This clonotype has more than one count but fewer than ten. This chain uses TRBV4-2 with TRBJ2-1; 12 bases align to TRBD2. This CDR3 is 16 amino acids long. Germline trimming cut 5 bases from V and 10 bases from J; bases unmatched to any gene: 12. In germline, CDR1 is LGHNA, CDR2 YNFKEQ. CDR3 in amino acids: CASSKGETSGGHEQFF. The CDR3, as DNA: TGTGCCAGCAGCAAGGGCGAGACTAGCGGGGGCCACGAGCAGTTCTTC.